The clone carrying this T cell receptor (beta chain) was seen a few times. Its antigen is unidentified. TCR alpha and TCR beta cDNA libraries with sample barcodes and UMIs came from 5'RACE using constant-segment primers. TCRdb re-derived calls from the 5' RACE reads in MiXCR, one entry per CDR3 protein. Of about 390,000 distinct CDR3 sequences listed, about 16% were seen once; the top ten hold 20% to 25%. This sample was included in a study of T-cell memory formation after mild COVID-19. Study information: Clustering of TCRs was largely donor specific. Overall study results and limits: The main location of contracting CD4+ clones was CM and EM, and that of contracting CD8+ clones was EMRA. Pre-infection memory already had some responding clones, implying cross-reactive memory joined.

The germline V gene has CDR1 MNHEY and CDR2 SVGEGT. The junction had 3 bases not matched to a gene; V was cut back by 0 bases and J by 8 bases. This CDR3 spans 14 amino acids. The sequenced sample was PBMCs or a T cell subset sorted from them (not recorded which). The chain carries TRBV6-2 or TRBV6-3 and TRBJ1-2; 10 bases match TRBD1. The receptor comes from a young man who had mild COVID-19 (a few samples of this study predate the infection). Cell type and time point are not known. The CDR3: CASSYSRDRGGYTF. The CDR3 DNA follows: TGTGCCAGCAGTTACTCGCGGGACAGGGGAGGCTACACCTTC.